A single sample is the source of the 20 T cell receptor beta chains below, sequenced in a study of regulatory T cells in long-lasting Graves disease. Arm-PCR with iRepertoire HTBI primers amplified the CDR3 regions for these TCR beta libraries. TCRdb reprocessed the multiplex PCR reads with MiXCR, giving one entry per CDR3 protein. The sample holds approximately 380,000 distinct CDR3 sequences, around 21% seen once. Time point meaning: persistent/refractory GD, antithyroid drugs over 5 years with positive TRAb. There was RNA extracted from PBMCs, and the TCR library was made from it. Sample: peripheral blood mononuclear cells (PBMCs), taken when the disease was refractory, from a patient treated with antithyroid drugs. All receptors come from a female donor with Graves disease.

This clonotype was counted at least ten times. This sequence joins TRBV28 and TRBJ1-2, with 8 bases identical to TRBD1. This CDR3 contains 13 residues. Losses at the gene ends were 6 bases for V and 8 bases for J; bases not matched to a gene: 8. The germline V gene encodes CDR1 MDHEN and CDR2 SYDVKM. CDR3 coding DNA: TGTGCCAGCAGGCAGGCAGGGGGCGGAGGCTACACCTTC. This sequence encodes CASRQAGGGGYTF.

This clonotype was counted ten times or more. The V and J genes are TRBV7-2 and TRBJ1-4; D not resolved. This CDR3 has 15 amino acids. Germline V CDR1 and CDR2: SGHTA, FQGNSA. Trimming took 0 bases from V and 6 from J, leaving 11 bases between them. CDR3 residues: CASSLAAVSHEKLFF. As DNA, the CDR3 is TGTGCCAGCAGCTTAGCGGCAGTTTCGCATGAAAAACTGTTTTTT. Variable domain in full (rest from reference TRBV7-2 and TRBJ1-4): GAGVSQSPSNKVTEKGKDVELRCDPISGHTALYWYRQSLGQGLEFLIYFQGNSAPDKSGLPSDRFSAERTGGSVSTLTIQRTQQEDSAVYLCASSLAAVSHEKLFFGSGTQLSVL.

The chain joins TRBV20-1 to TRBJ2-3; 10 positions match TRBD2. CDR3 length: 15 residues. CDR1 is DFQATT and CDR2 is SNEGSKA in the germline V gene (reference sequence). V gave up 0 bases and J gave up 4 bases; unmatched junction bases: 4. CDR3: CSARDGLAGADTQYF. DNA for the CDR3: TGCAGTGCTAGAGATGGTCTAGCGGGAGCAGATACGCAGTATTTT.

This clonotype was counted ten times or more. The gene calls are TRBV20-1 and TRBJ2-5; D might be TRBD2 (6 bases). CDR1 DFQATT and CDR2 SNEGSKA come from the germline V gene (reference sequence). The CDR3 is 17 residues long. Trimming cost V 2 bases and J 0 bases, with 19 bases left between them. The CDR3, as DNA: TGCAGTGCTAGACTCATGGAAGCGGGTGCGGACCAAGAGACCCAGTACTTC. This translates into CSARLMEAGADQETQYF.

This clonotype was picked up a small number of times. The rearrangement joins TRBV30 to TRBJ2-3; D is perhaps TRBD1 (5 bases). The CDR3 totals 12 residues. Trimming left V 2 bases short and J 4 bases short, with 7 bases between. The germline gives CDR1 GTSNPN, CDR2 SVGIG (reference sequence). CDR3 DNA sequence: TGTGCCTGGAGTACAGGAGCAGATACGCAGTATTTT. It encodes CAWSTGADTQYF.

The sample holds many counts of this clonotype. The chain links TRBV5-5 to TRBJ2-7, with TRBD2 matching over 7 bases. The V and J ends lost 6 bases and 0 bases, in that order; junction bases with no gene match: 18. The CDR3 is made up of 18 amino acids. Per the germline V gene, CDR1 is SGHKS and CDR2 is YYEKEE (reference sequence). CDR3 residues: CASTNSSSGFTFSYEQYF. As DNA, the CDR3 is TGTGCCAGCACCAACTCGTCTAGCGGATTCACCTTCTCCTACGAGCAGTACTTC.

The chain links TRBV12-3 or TRBV12-4 to TRBJ2-2; D unresolved. This CDR3 region has 15 residues. V lost 7 bases and J lost 2, with 14 bases in between. The CDR3 loop reads CASTLPPSNTGELFF. The CDR3, as DNA: TGTGCCAGCACCTTGCCCCCCTCTAACACCGGGGAGCTGTTTTTT.

The chain carries TRBV29-1 and TRBJ2-7, with 8 bases matching TRBD2. Germline assignment: CDR1 SQVTM and CDR2 ANQGSEA. V lost 2 bases, J lost 4 bases, and 7 bases stayed unmatched. The length of the CDR3 is 14 residues. The DNA of the CDR3 is TGCAGCGTTGAAACCGCGGGAGGTGTGTACGAGCAGTACTTC. Its protein product is CSVETAGGVYEQYF.

This clonotype was counted only a few times. This probably arose from a read error, given a far larger clone one base away. This chain connects TRBV3-1 to TRBJ2-5; D not resolved. The CDR3 spans 11 residues. Germline V gene data show CDR1 as LGHDT and CDR2 as YNNKEL (reference sequence). CDR3: CASSFQEAQYF. The CDR3 region has the DNA TGTGCCAGCAGCTTCCAAGAGGCCCAGTACTTC.

This clonotype was picked up many times. The chain couples TRBV11-2 to TRBJ2-7; TRBD2 matches 9 bases. This CDR3 contains 17 residues. Losses at the gene ends were 5 bases for V and 2 bases for J; bases not matched to a gene: 13. Per the germline V gene, CDR1 is SGHAT and CDR2 is FQNNGV. Here the CDR3 DNA reads TGTGCCAGCAGCCCTCGGGAATTTAGCGGGGGTACCTACGAGCAGTACTTC. The encoded protein is CASSPREFSGGTYEQYF.

The chain links TRBV20-1 to TRBJ1-3; no definite D call. Germline CDR1 is DFQATT and CDR2 is SNEGSKA (reference sequence). Trimming shortened V by 5 bases and J by 3 bases, and 14 bases separated the two germline ends. The CDR3 runs 14 residues. The CDR3 loop reads CSARAGGLGNTIYF. In nucleotides, the CDR3 is TGCAGTGCTCGGGCGGGCGGGCTTGGAAACACCATATATTTT.

This clonotype was recorded at least ten times. As DNA, the CDR3 is TGTGCCAGCAGTTTAGCAAGAGGGGCGCAGTCCTACTTC. Protein sequence: CASSLARGAQSYF. This chain uses TRBV12-3 or TRBV12-4 with TRBJ2-7; D possibly matches TRBD1 or TRBD2 (5 bases each). The CDR3 is made up of 13 amino acids. V lost 0 bases to trimming and J lost 13 bases, with 16 bases between them.

This clonotype was counted many times. The CDR3 bases are TGTGCCAGCAGTGACCGCGTAGCAGTGAACACCGGGGAGCTGTTTTTT. It encodes CASSDRVAVNTGELFF. The V call is TRBV2, the J call TRBJ2-2; D remains unclear. This CDR3 has 16 amino acids. V shed 3 bases and J shed 1 base, with 12 bases lying between them. Germline CDR1 and CDR2: SNHLY and FYNNEI. Based on the CDR3 plus reference TRBV2 and TRBJ2-2, the full variable domain is EPEVTQTPSHQVTQMGQEVILRCVPISNHLYFYWYRQILGQKVEFLVSFYNNEISEKSEIFDDQFSVERPDGSNFTLKIRSTKLEDSAMYFCASSDRVAVNTGELFFGEGSRLTVL.

CDR3: CASSINPGISTEAFF. The DNA for the CDR3 is TGTGCCAGTAGTATTAATCCGGGTATCTCCACTGAAGCTTTCTTT. This chain uses TRBV19 with TRBJ1-1; D is undetermined. V lost 3 bases, J lost 4 bases, and 15 bases lay in between. The CDR3 runs to 15 residues. Germline CDR1 reads LNHDA; CDR2 reads SQIVND (reference sequence).

As for this clonotype: A read error may be the cause here, since a much bigger clone is one base away. The chain is built from TRBV5-1 and TRBJ1-2, with 8 bases aligning to TRBD1. J gave up 6 bases and V 0 bases, and 4 bases lay outside the gene matches. Germline CDR1 reads SGHRS; CDR2 reads YFSETQ. CDR3 size: 14 residues. The chain's CDR3 is CASSLGGQGDGYTF. The CDR3, as DNA: TGCGCCAGCAGCTTGGGCGGACAGGGAGATGGCTACACCTTC.

A few counts support this clonotype. J is TRBJ1-1 and V is TRBV6-2 or TRBV6-3; perhaps TRBD1 as D (6 bases). This CDR3 has 19 amino acids. The germline CDR1 and CDR2 sequences are MNHEY and SVGEGT. V dropped 0 bases and J dropped 0 bases, with 20 bases sitting between them. The CDR3 DNA is TGTGCCAGCAGTTACTCAATATCGGACAGACTACAAATGAACACTGAAGCTTTCTTT. It codes for CASSYSISDRLQMNTEAFF.

There are many counts of this clonotype. The rearrangement links TRBV2 to TRBJ2-5; 8 nucleotides line up with TRBD1. CDR1 SNHLY and CDR2 FYNNEI come from the germline V gene. The CDR3 totals 13 residues. Losses at the gene ends were 5 bases for V and 7 bases for J; bases not matched to a gene: 6. The CDR3 is CASSPGGRGTQYF. The DNA of the CDR3 is TGTGCCAGCAGTCCAGGGGGCCGGGGGACCCAGTACTTC.

This clonotype was found many times. The rearrangement uses TRBV6-1 and TRBJ2-7; D is perhaps TRBD2 (5 bases). V dropped 6 bases and J dropped 6 bases, with 12 bases sitting between them. The CDR3 contains 12 residues. Per germline, CDR1 MNHNS and CDR2 SASEGT. The CDR3 region has the DNA TGTGCCAGCAGGGAGGAGTTTGTCGAGCAGTACTTC. Its translation: CASREEFVEQYF.

This clonotype appeared many times. This sequence joins TRBV12-3 or TRBV12-4 and TRBJ2-2; 12 bases line up with TRBD2. Trimming at V came to 1 base and at J to 8 bases, leaving 8 bases not matched to a gene. The CDR3 length is 17 residues. The DNA for the CDR3 is TGTGCCAGCAGTTTAGGGCTAGCGGGAGGGCCAAGAGGGGAGCTGTTTTTT. Its protein is CASSLGLAGGPRGELFF.

Details on this clonotype: One base away lies a much larger clone, so this may be a sequencing read error. CDR3 protein: CANSPTPRTEAFF. DNA of the CDR3: TGTGCCAACAGTCCGACCCCGAGGACTGAAGCTTTCTTT. This chain joins TRBV12-3 or TRBV12-4 and TRBJ1-1; D is unresolved. This CDR3 is 13 amino acids long.